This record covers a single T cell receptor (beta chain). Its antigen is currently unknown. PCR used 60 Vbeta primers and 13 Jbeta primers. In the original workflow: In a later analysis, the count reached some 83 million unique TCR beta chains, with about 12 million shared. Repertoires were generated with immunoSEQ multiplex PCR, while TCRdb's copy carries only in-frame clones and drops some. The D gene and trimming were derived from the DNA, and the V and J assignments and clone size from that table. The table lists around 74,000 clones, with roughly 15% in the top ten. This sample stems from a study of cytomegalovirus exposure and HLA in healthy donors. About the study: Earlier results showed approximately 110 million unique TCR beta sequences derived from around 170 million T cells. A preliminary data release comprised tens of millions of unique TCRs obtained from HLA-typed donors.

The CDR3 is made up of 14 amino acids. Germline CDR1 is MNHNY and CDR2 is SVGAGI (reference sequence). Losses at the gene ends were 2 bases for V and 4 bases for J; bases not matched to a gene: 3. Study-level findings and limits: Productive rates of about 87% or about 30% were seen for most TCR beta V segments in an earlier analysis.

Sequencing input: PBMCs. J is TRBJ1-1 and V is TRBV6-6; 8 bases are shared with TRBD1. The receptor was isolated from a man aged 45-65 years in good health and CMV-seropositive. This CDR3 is CASSYHRGSTEAFF. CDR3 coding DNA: TGTGCCAGCAGTTACCACAGGGGGAGCACTGAAGCTTTCTTT.